Each of the 5 T cell receptor beta chains below was sequenced from the same sample in a study of T cell repertoires in cytomegalovirus infection. A single record per CDR3 protein comes from TCRdb applying MiXCR to the reads. Of approximately 630,000 distinct CDR3 sequences listed, about 24% were seen once; the top ten hold less than 10%. The sample consisted of CD8+ T cells from PBMCs. These receptors originate from a human donor in good health (CMV status not recorded). Some clones in this sample may be carry-over from other donors' samples.

This clonotype was observed a few times. The chain carries TRBV14 and TRBJ2-1, with no clear D. The CDR3 sequence is 15 residues long. Germline CDR1 is SGHDN and CDR2 is FVKESK. Trimming took off 2 bases at V and 1 base at J, with 9 bases between the two ends. The CDR3 region is CASSQSTESYNEQFF. Here the CDR3 DNA reads TGTGCCAGCAGCCAAAGTACGGAGTCCTACAATGAGCAGTTCTTC.

The table lists this clonotype with many counts. The chain recombines TRBV7-2 with TRBJ1-2; D gene unclear. Germline V gene lookup returns CDR1 SGHTA and CDR2 FQGNSA. Deletions cut 4 bases from V and 4 bases from J, with 13 bases between. The CDR3 spans 14 residues. The CDR3 DNA reads as TGTGCCAGCAGCTACCCGGACGGATCCTATGGCTACACCTTC. This sequence encodes CASSYPDGSYGYTF.

This clonotype has just a few counts. This chain joins TRBV10-3 and TRBJ2-5, with D possibly being TRBD2 (5 bases). Germline V gene data show CDR1 as ENHRY and CDR2 as SYGVKD. Trimming took off 6 bases at V and 7 bases at J, with 18 bases between the two ends. The CDR3 is 14 amino acids. CDR3 sequence reads: CAIRDQDSLGTQYF. The CDR3 DNA is TGTGCCATCAGAGACCAGGACTCCCTTGGGACCCAGTACTTC.

The chain recombines TRBV19 with TRBJ1-5, with TRBD1 identical over 7 bases. The germline gives CDR1 LNHDA, CDR2 SQIVND (reference sequence). V shed 9 bases, J shed 5 bases, and the junction held 10 bases outside the gene matches. This CDR3 has 14 amino acids. The CDR3 bases are TGTGCCAGCCTCCAGGGGGATCCCGATCAGCCCCAGCATTTT. Translating it yields CASLQGDPDQPQHF.

This clonotype was counted only a few times. The V and J genes are TRBV6-2 or TRBV6-3 and TRBJ2-7, with TRBD1 as a possible D gene (6 bases). This CDR3 is built from 12 residues. CDR1 is MNHEY, CDR2 SVGEGT, per germline. The V end lost 8 bases, the J end lost 2 bases, and 10 bases lay between the germline ends. CDR3 region: CASSEGAYEQYV. The CDR3 DNA follows: TGTGCCAGCTCAGAGGGGGCCTACGAGCAGTACGTC.